This T cell receptor (beta chain) was observed in a study of post-analysis software for immune sequencing data. Study-wide points: Controls had lower frequencies than patients of five or six TRBV segments, which included TRBV5-6, TRBV5-1 and TRBV20-1. Comparison with controls showed significantly lower normalized Chao1 diversity in multiple sclerosis patients. Samples from one preparation batch, clustered by F measure, grouped strongly together.

Germline trimming cut 6 bases from V and 3 bases from J; bases unmatched to any gene: 11. The CDR3 consists of 18 residues. Germline-derived CDR1 and CDR2 are MGHRA and YSYEKL. cDNA libraries of TCR beta carried unique molecular identifiers. Each CDR3 protein gets one entry after TCRdb re-called the PCR reads with MiXCR. In the table there are hundreds of thousands of distinct CDR3 sequences, approximately 60% of which are singletons. A note on this clonotype: The target antigen is unknown.

The TCR sequence derives from a girl aged 2 to 10 with multiple sclerosis. The source material was blood. The chain carries TRBV4-1 and TRBJ2-7; the match to TRBD2 covers 16 bases. The CDR3 coding sequence is TGCGCCAGCAGTCAGGGACTAGCGGGAGGGCTAGGTCACTACGAGCAGTACTTC. It codes for CASSQGLAGGLGHYEQYF.